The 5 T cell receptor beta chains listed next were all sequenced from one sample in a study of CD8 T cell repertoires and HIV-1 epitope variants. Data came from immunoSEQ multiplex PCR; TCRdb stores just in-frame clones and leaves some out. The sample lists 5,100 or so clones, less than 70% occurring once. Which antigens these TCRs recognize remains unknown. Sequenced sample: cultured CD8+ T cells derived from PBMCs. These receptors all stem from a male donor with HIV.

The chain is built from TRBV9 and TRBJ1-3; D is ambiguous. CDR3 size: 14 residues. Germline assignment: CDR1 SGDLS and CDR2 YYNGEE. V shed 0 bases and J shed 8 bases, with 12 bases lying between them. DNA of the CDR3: TGTGCCAGCAGCGTAGAGGGAAACGGATACACCATATATTTT. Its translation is CASSVEGNGYTIYF.

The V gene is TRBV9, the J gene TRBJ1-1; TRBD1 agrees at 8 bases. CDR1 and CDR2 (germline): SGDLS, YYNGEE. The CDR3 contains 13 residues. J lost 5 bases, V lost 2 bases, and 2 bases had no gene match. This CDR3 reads CASSVGTGTEAFF. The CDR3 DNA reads TGTGCCAGCAGCGTTGGGACAGGAACTGAAGCTTTCTTT. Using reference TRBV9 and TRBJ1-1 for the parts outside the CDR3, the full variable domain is DSGVTQTPKHLITATGQRVTLRCSPRSGDLSVYWYQQSLDQGLQFLIQYYNGEERAKGNILERFSAQQFPDLHSELNLSSLELGDSALYFCASSVGTGTEAFFGQGTRLTVV.

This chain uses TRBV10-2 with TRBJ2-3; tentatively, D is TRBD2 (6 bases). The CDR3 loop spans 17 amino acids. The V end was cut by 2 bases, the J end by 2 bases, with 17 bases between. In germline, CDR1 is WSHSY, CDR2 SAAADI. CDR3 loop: CASSEPSRDSYTDTQYF. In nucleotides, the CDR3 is TGCGCCAGCAGTGAGCCATCCAGGGACTCCTACACAGATACGCAGTATTTT.

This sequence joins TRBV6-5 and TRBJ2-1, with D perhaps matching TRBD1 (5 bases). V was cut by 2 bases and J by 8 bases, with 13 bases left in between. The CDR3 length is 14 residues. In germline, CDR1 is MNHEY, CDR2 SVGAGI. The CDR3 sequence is CASSYAAARDEQFF. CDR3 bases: TGTGCCAGCAGTTACGCGGCCGCCAGGGATGAGCAGTTCTTC.

CDR3 region: CASSPSGTGVGEQYF. CDR3 bases: TGTGCCAGCAGCCCCTCCGGGACAGGGGTAGGCGAGCAGTACTTC. The chain employs TRBV9 and TRBJ2-7; TRBD1 aligns across 10 bases. Germline CDR1 and CDR2: SGDLS and YYNGEE. V was pared by 4 bases and J by 6 bases, with 10 bases of the junction left unmatched. The length of the CDR3 is 15 residues.